This section outlines one T cell receptor beta chain sequence together with its context. The sample originates from a study of blood T cell repertoires in COVID-19. About the research overall: PBMCs, B-cell-depleted T cells, or T cells provided the cDNA or gDNA that made up the material.

Membership in each cohort depended on participant-reported clinical history. Libraries were prepared by immunoSEQ multiplex PCR; TCRdb keeps only in-frame clonotypes and omits some of them. The sample carries 150,000 to 180,000 clones, about 88% recorded once. This CDR3 region has 12 residues. Trimming left V 3 bases short and J 5 bases short, with 8 bases between. This sequence originates from a man aged 45-65 years who had recovered from COVID-19. Sequences were obtained from PBMCs or T cells enriched from blood (not recorded which). The chain carries TRBV12-3 or TRBV12-4 and TRBJ2-7, with a tentative D call TRBD1 (6 bases). The CDR3 spells CASSLRQDEQYF. DNA for the CDR3: TGTGCCAGCAGTTTGCGACAGGACGAGCAGTACTTC.